This T cell receptor (beta chain) was identified during a study of T cells in Graves' hyperthyroidism and ophthalmopathy. Study-level findings and limits: From stable hyperthyroidism, ophthalmopathy was separated by a 13 V-J model.

This clonotype showed up many times. The antigen remains unidentified. The CDR3 is 13 amino acids. V lost 2 bases, J lost 6 bases, and 9 bases lay in between. The germline CDR1 and CDR2 sequences are SGHTA and FQGTGA. Amplified TCR beta CDR3 regions came from RNA transcripts. Using the HTBI primer set, a first-round RT-PCR was run on the TCR CDR3. TCRdb itself ran the multiplex PCR reads through MiXCR, one entry per CDR3 protein. The table lists 300,000 to 450,000 distinct CDR3 sequences, about 14% of them singletons. The sample taken for sequencing was blood. The rearrangement links TRBV7-3 to TRBJ2-3, with D hard to call. The source of this sequence is an older woman with Graves' hyperthyroidism. The CDR3 loop reads CASSLDQWDTQYF. CDR3 coding DNA: TGTGCCAGCAGCTTAGACCAGTGGGATACGCAGTATTTT.